This T cell receptor beta chain was sequenced for a study of somatic mutations in cytotoxic T cells in rheumatoid arthritis. Across the whole study: Patient blood, roughly 32 ml in EDTA, was obtained immediately after diagnosis and prior to the start of any treatment. The study, taken as a whole, reports: For CD8+ T-cell clonality, rheumatoid arthritis patients and age-matched healthy controls did not differ significantly. Among patients with rheumatoid arthritis, but not healthy controls, CD8+ clonality increased with age.

The table came from immunoSEQ multiplex PCR; TCRdb's copy has only in-frame clones and leaves some out. The data show 9,000 to 13,000 clones, roughly 74% seen once. V lost 5 bases, J lost 2 bases, and 6 bases stayed unmatched. Germline V gene data show CDR1 as SGHVS and CDR2 as FNYEAQ. The length of the CDR3 is 14 residues. On this clone itself: Antigen: not known.

Isolation of the CD4+ and CD8+ populations was accomplished via positive magnetic bead selection, with purity assessed by flow cytometry. The J gene is TRBJ2-7, the V gene TRBV7-6, with TRBD1 matching 7 bases. The specimen was CD8+ T cells sorted from blood. This sequence originates from an adult with rheumatoid arthritis. In DNA, the CDR3 is TGTGCCAGCAGCCCAGGGGGTAACCCCTACGAGCAGTACTTC. Protein product: CASSPGGNPYEQYF.